The T cell receptor (beta chain) under discussion was sequenced for a study of blood T cell repertoires in COVID-19. The wider study: COVID-19 samples from acute and convalescent phases originated in the United States, Italy and Spain. T cells, B-cell-depleted T cells, or PBMCs supplied cDNA or gDNA.

V dropped 0 bases and J dropped 4 bases, with 13 bases sitting between them. Per the germline V gene, CDR1 is WNHNN and CDR2 is SYGVQD (reference sequence). The CDR3 extends over 16 amino acids. Authors' methods: Amplification with reference gene primers provided the estimates of nucleated cell counts. Produced via immunoSEQ multiplex PCR; TCRdb's table is partial and in-frame only. V, J and clone size are taken as reported in that table, and D and trimming were inferred from the DNA itself. The sample includes under 350,000 clones, around 90% of them seen just once. The sequenced material came from peripheral blood. The clonotype was recovered from a man aged 45-65 years with acute or convalescent COVID-19. The chain employs TRBV10-1 and TRBJ1-5; no definite D call. The CDR3 sequence: CASSESGIDQNQPQHF. In nucleotides, the CDR3 is TGCGCCAGCAGTGAGTCCGGGATTGATCAGAATCAGCCCCAGCATTTT.